This is a list of T cell receptor beta chains from one sample in a study of OX40 agonist ivuxolimab in advanced cancers. Only in-frame clones appear in the TCRdb table, and some are missing; sequencing was by immunoSEQ multiplex PCR. Found here are about 40,000 clones, around 84% of them singletons; the top ten hold about a sixth. The sample in question was CD4+ or CD8+ T cells sorted from blood, obtained in a trial of the OX40 agonist ivuxolimab. These receptors came from an adult with an advanced solid tumor such as melanoma, head and neck, liver or kidney cancer. The CDR3 runs from the conserved cysteine through the conserved F or W. A D gene is named only where the DNA matches it firmly. For some rows the clone size is stated as once, few or many, or as a class when expanded; others skip it.

J: TRBJ2-2
length: 14
V: TRBV5-8
size: .
D: .
CDR3: CASRPGGDGGELFF
DNA: TGTGCCAGCCGACCCGGGGGCGATGGGGGGGAGCTGTTTTTT

J: TRBJ1-3
length: 16
V: TRBV4-3
size: .
D: TRBD1
CDR3: CASSTDRVNSGNTIYF
DNA: TGCGCCAGCAGCACGGACAGGGTCAACTCTGGAAACACCATATATTTT

J: TRBJ2-7
length: 16
V: TRBV9
size: .
D: TRBD1
CDR3: CASSPRGNTYDRKQYF
DNA: TGTGCCAGCAGCCCCAGGGGGAATACCTACGACCGTAAGCAGTACTTC

J: TRBJ1-3
length: 16
V: TRBV9
size: once
D: .
CDR3: CASTPDGGFSGNTIYF
DNA: TGTGCCAGCACCCCCGACGGGGGTTTCTCTGGAAACACCATATATTTT

J: TRBJ2-5
length: 18
V: TRBV9
size: .
D: TRBD1
CDR3: CASSAQRHPGTEIETQYF
DNA: TGTGCCAGCAGCGCCCAGCGACACCCCGGGACAGAGATTGAGACCCAGTACTTC

J: TRBJ2-2
length: 14
V: TRBV27
size: .
D: .
CDR3: CASSLVPSDWELFF
DNA: TGTGCCAGCAGTTTAGTACCTAGTGACTGGGAGCTGTTTTTT

J: TRBJ1-2
length: 18
V: TRBV10-1
size: .
D: .
CDR3: CASSETPSEDARDYGYTF
DNA: TGCGCCAGCAGTGAAACCCCAAGTGAGGACGCAAGAGATTATGGCTACACCTTC

J: TRBJ2-7
length: 15
V: TRBV4-1
size: .
D: TRBD1
CDR3: CASSQGDRGSYEQYF
DNA: TGCGCCAGCAGCCAAGGGGACAGGGGAAGCTACGAGCAGTACTTC

J: TRBJ2-7
length: 14
V: TRBV9
size: .
D: .
CDR3: CASSVGWEPYEQYF
DNA: TGTGCCAGCAGCGTAGGGTGGGAGCCCTACGAGCAGTACTTC

J: TRBJ1-5
length: 13
V: TRBV19
size: .
D: .
CDR3: CASSITDGQPQHF
DNA: TGTGCCAGTAGTATTACGGACGGGCAGCCCCAGCATTTT

J: TRBJ1-5
length: 14
V: TRBV25-1
size: .
D: .
CDR3: CASSLQGPNQPQHF
DNA: TGTGCCAGCAGTCTACAGGGCCCTAATCAGCCCCAGCATTTT

J: TRBJ2-3
length: 13
V: TRBV11-2
size: .
D: .
CDR3: CASRFGVADTQYF
DNA: TGTGCCAGCAGGTTCGGGGTTGCAGATACGCAGTATTTT

J: TRBJ2-1
length: 17
V: TRBV7-9
size: few
D: .
CDR3: CASSSNSVGASYNEQFF
DNA: TGTGCCAGCAGCTCAAACAGCGTAGGCGCCTCCTACAATGAGCAGTTCTTC